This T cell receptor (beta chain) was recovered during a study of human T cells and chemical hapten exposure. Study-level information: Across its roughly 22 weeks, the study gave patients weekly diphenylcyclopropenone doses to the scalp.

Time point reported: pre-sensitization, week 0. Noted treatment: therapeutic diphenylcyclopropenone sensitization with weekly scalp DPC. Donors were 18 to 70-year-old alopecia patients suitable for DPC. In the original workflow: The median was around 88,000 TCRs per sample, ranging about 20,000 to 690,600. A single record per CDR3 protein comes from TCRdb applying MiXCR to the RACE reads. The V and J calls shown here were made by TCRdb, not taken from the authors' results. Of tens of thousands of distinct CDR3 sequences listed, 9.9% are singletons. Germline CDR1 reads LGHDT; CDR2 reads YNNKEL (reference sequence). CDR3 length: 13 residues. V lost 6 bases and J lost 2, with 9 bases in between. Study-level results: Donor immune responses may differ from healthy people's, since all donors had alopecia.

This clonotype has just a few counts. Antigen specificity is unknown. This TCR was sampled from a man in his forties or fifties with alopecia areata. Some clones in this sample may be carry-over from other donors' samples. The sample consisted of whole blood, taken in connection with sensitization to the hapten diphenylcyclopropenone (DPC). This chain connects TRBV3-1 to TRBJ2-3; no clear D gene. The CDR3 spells CASRDHSTDTQYF. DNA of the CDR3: TGTGCCAGCAGGGATCATTCCACAGATACGCAGTATTTT.